A single sample is the source of the 3 T cell receptor beta chains below, sequenced in a study of T cell changes during pregnancy in multiple sclerosis. The table came from immunoSEQ multiplex PCR; TCRdb's copy has only in-frame clones and leaves some out. The table includes 20,000 to 25,000 clones, approximately 86% detected once. The sequences come from CD8+ T cells from peripheral blood mononuclear cells, collected in the first trimester of pregnancy. The receptors stem from a female donor in good health, enrolled as a control in a pregnancy study.

In its sample, this clone was seen a few times. V gene TRBV27 combines with J gene TRBJ2-5, with D possibly being TRBD1 (6 bases). CDR1 and CDR2 from the germline V gene are MNHEY and SMNVEV (reference sequence). Trimming left V 5 bases short and J 3 bases short, with 16 bases between. The CDR3 is 15 amino acids. This CDR3 is CASSPRTDFKETQYF. As DNA, the CDR3 is TGTGCCAGCAGTCCAAGGACAGATTTTAAAGAGACCCAGTACTTC.

This rearrangement joins TRBV2 to TRBJ1-2, with a tentative D call TRBD1 (6 bases). This CDR3 is 15 amino acids long. The V end lost 3 bases, the J end lost 6 bases, and 17 bases lay between the germline ends. The germline CDR1 and CDR2 sequences are SNHLY and FYNNEI. The CDR3 DNA follows: TGTGCCAGCAGTGAGGGGCCAGGGGAAAGGGATGGCTACACCTTC. Translation: CASSEGPGERDGYTF.

The rearrangement joins TRBV6-4 to TRBJ2-1; 15 positions agree with TRBD2. The junction had 1 base not matched to a gene; V was cut back by 4 bases and J by 6 bases. This CDR3 is built from 15 residues. The V gene's germline CDR1 is MRHNA and CDR2 SNTAGT. The DNA for the CDR3 is TGTGCCAGCAGTGGGACTAGCGGGGGGGCCAATGAGCAGTTCTTC. Translation gives CASSGTSGGANEQFF.